Listed below are T cell receptor beta chains from one sample, sequenced in a study of blood T cell repertoires in COVID-19. The table came from immunoSEQ multiplex PCR; TCRdb's copy has only in-frame clones and leaves some out. Of over 200,000 clones listed, 65% to 90% are singletons. Sequenced: peripheral blood. The receptor set was obtained from a man aged 35 to 55 who had recovered from COVID-19. The CDR3 runs from the conserved cysteine through the conserved F or W. Each record gives: D gene, clone size, V gene, J gene, CDR3 protein, CDR3 DNA. D genes are given only for firm matches. Expanded clones are given a class, and other clones once, few, many or no size at all.

.	.	TRBV5-1	TRBJ1-2	CASSLGVELSYGYTF	TGCGCCAGCAGCTTGGGTGTGGAGCTGAGCTATGGCTACACCTTC
TRBD2	.	TRBV6-5	TRBJ2-3	CASRPGGIGDTQYF	TGTGCCAGCAGGCCCGGGGGGATAGGCGATACGCAGTATTTT
.	.	TRBV5-5	TRBJ1-1	CASRRDILNTEAFF	TGTGCCAGCAGACGGGACATCTTGAACACTGAAGCTTTCTTT
.	.	TRBV19	TRBJ1-4	CASSPQLNEKLFF	TGTGCCAGTAGTCCGCAACTAAATGAAAAACTGTTTTTT
.	.	TRBV11-2	TRBJ2-6	CASSIAPGSGANALTF	TGTGCCAGCAGCATCGCCCCAGGCTCTGGGGCCAACGCCCTGACTTTC
.	.	TRBV7-8	TRBJ2-3	CASSLVGLSTDTQYF	TGTGCCAGCAGCTTAGTGGGACTTAGCACAGATACGCAGTATTTT
TRBD2	.	TRBV6-5	TRBJ2-1	CASSSLSGTTNEQFF	TGTGCCAGCAGTTCACTCTCCGGGACTACCAATGAGCAGTTCTTC
.	.	TRBV30	TRBJ2-3	CAWSAIRVADTQYF	TGTGCCTGGAGTGCAATCAGGGTTGCAGATACGCAGTATTTT
.	.	TRBV14	TRBJ2-3	CASSLTPPGEYTDTQYF	TGTGCCAGCAGCCTAACCCCTCCAGGCGAATACACAGATACGCAGTATTTT
TRBD2	.	TRBV19	TRBJ2-3	CASSMGLAATDTQYF	TGTGCCAGTAGTATGGGACTAGCGGCCACAGATACGCAGTATTTT
TRBD2	.	TRBV5-1	TRBJ2-3	CASSSPGLAEDTQYF	TGCGCCAGCAGCTCGCCGGGACTAGCGGAGGATACGCAGTATTTT
TRBD1	.	TRBV12-3/TRBV12-4	TRBJ1-5	CASGTTGQPQHF	TGTGCCAGCGGGACGACAGGGCAGCCCCAGCATTTT
TRBD2	.	TRBV10-2	TRBJ2-7	CASSGPLASSYEQYF	TGCGCCAGCAGTGGGCCACTAGCGTCCTCCTACGAGCAGTACTTC
TRBD1	few	TRBV18	TRBJ2-5	CASSSIRTGYQETQYF	TGTGCCAGCTCATCGATTAGGACAGGGTACCAGGAGACCCAGTACTTC
TRBD1	.	TRBV7-9	TRBJ1-1	CASSFTRTGGTEAFF	TGTGCCAGCAGCTTTACAAGGACAGGGGGCACTGAAGCTTTCTTT
TRBD2	.	TRBV2	TRBJ2-1	CASSRTSGGSNEQFF	TGTGCCAGCAGTAGGACTAGCGGGGGTTCCAATGAGCAGTTCTTC
TRBD1	.	TRBV19	TRBJ1-5	CASSIAGGGQPQHF	TGTGCCAGTAGTATAGCAGGGGGTGGTCAGCCCCAGCATTTT
.	.	TRBV5-1	TRBJ1-1	CASSPPREGTEAFF	TGCGCCAGCAGCCCTCCCAGGGAGGGGACTGAAGCTTTCTTT
TRBD2	few	TRBV27	TRBJ2-1	CASSLYAGEANEQFF	TGTGCCAGCAGTTTATACGCGGGAGAGGCGAATGAGCAGTTCTTC
TRBD1	.	TRBV11-3	TRBJ1-5	CASSLGPGGQPQHF	TGTGCCAGCAGCTTAGGGCCAGGGGGCCAGCCCCAGCATTTT
.	.	TRBV3-1/TRBV3-2	TRBJ2-3	CASSRTVASTDTQYF	TGTGCCAGCAGCCGTACGGTCGCTAGCACAGATACGCAGTATTTT
TRBD2	few	TRBV6-2/TRBV6-3	TRBJ2-1	CASSTLAGEGNEQFF	TGTGCCAGCAGCACCCTAGCGGGAGAAGGGAATGAGCAGTTCTTC
TRBD2	once	TRBV2	TRBJ2-7	CATKRTSGGALSYEQYF	TGTGCCACTAAAAGGACTAGCGGGGGGGCCCTCTCCTACGAGCAGTACTTC
.	.	TRBV4-3	TRBJ1-2	CASSQGQGIYGYTF	TGCGCCAGCAGCCAAGGTCAGGGGATCTATGGCTACACCTTC
TRBD1	.	TRBV4-3	TRBJ1-6	CASSQEGTGGSPLHF	TGCGCCAGCAGCCAAGAAGGGACAGGGGGTTCACCCCTCCACTTT
TRBD2	.	TRBV27	TRBJ2-5	CASSPREGLRETQYF	TGTGCCAGCAGTCCCCGGGAGGGATTGAGGGAGACCCAGTACTTC
TRBD2	.	TRBV18	TRBJ2-3	CASSPPILRGGSDTQYF	TGTGCCAGCTCACCACCGATCTTACGGGGGGGGTCAGATACGCAGTATTTT
TRBD2	.	TRBV5-1	TRBJ2-5	CASSLGLAGGSGETQYF	TGCGCCAGCAGCTTGGGGCTAGCGGGAGGGAGCGGTGAGACCCAGTACTTC
TRBD2	.	TRBV2	TRBJ2-2	CASSWNSGITGELFF	TGTGCCAGCAGTTGGAATAGCGGGATTACCGGGGAGCTGTTTTTT
TRBD1	.	TRBV18	TRBJ2-7	CASSPPDRGPSEQYF	TGTGCCAGCTCACCACCGGACAGGGGGCCTAGCGAGCAGTACTTC
.	.	TRBV11-2	TRBJ1-1	CASTLSLNTEAFF	TGTGCCAGCACCCTTTCCCTGAACACTGAAGCTTTCTTT
TRBD1	.	TRBV9	TRBJ2-7	CASSPTGTDSSYEQYF	TGTGCCAGCAGCCCCACCGGGACAGATAGCTCCTACGAGCAGTACTTC
TRBD2	.	TRBV7-8	TRBJ2-7	CASSLALGLAVIRSYEQYF	TGTGCCAGCAGCTTAGCGCTAGGACTAGCGGTGATCCGCTCCTACGAGCAGTACTTC
TRBD1	.	TRBV10-3	TRBJ1-1	CAIRGTVNTEAFF	TGTGCCATCAGGGGGACAGTGAACACTGAAGCTTTCTTT
.	.	TRBV4-1	TRBJ2-7	CASSQELGRNEQYF	TGCGCCAGCAGCCAAGAACTTGGGAGGAACGAGCAGTACTTC
TRBD2	.	TRBV3-1/TRBV3-2	TRBJ2-7	CASTKTSAPYEQYF	TGTGCCAGCACCAAGACTAGCGCTCCTTACGAGCAGTACTTC
.	.	TRBV30	TRBJ1-1	CAWSPGIRTEAFF	TGTGCCTGGTCTCCGGGGATCAGAACTGAAGCTTTCTTT
TRBD2	few	TRBV18	TRBJ2-7	CASSRGRVGVFSYEQYF	TGTGCCAGCTCACGCGGGAGGGTCGGGGTCTTCTCCTACGAGCAGTACTTC
TRBD1	.	TRBV10-3	TRBJ1-6	CAISESKGTGGYSPLHF	TGTGCCATCAGTGAGTCGAAGGGGACAGGGGGGTATTCACCCCTCCACTTT
.	.	TRBV19	TRBJ1-1	CASIPATWRNTEAFF	TGTGCCAGTATCCCGGCAACGTGGAGGAACACTGAAGCTTTCTTT
TRBD1	.	TRBV24-1	TRBJ1-2	CATSGTPGQGYISEGYTF	TGTGCCACCAGTGGAACCCCGGGACAGGGATATATCTCGGAGGGCTACACCTTC
TRBD2	.	TRBV6-5	TRBJ2-1	CASQGISGRGGEQFF	TGTGCCAGCCAAGGAATAAGCGGGAGGGGGGGTGAGCAGTTCTTC
TRBD1	.	TRBV5-6	TRBJ1-2	CASSLGQGVFDGYTF	TGTGCCAGCAGCTTAGGACAGGGGGTCTTCGATGGCTACACCTTC
TRBD1	once	TRBV5-6	TRBJ2-7	CASSRGTGYEQYF	TGTGCCAGCAGCCGAGGGACAGGCTACGAGCAGTACTTC
.	.	TRBV4-1	TRBJ1-1	CASSRMGGLNTEAFF	TGCGCCAGCAGCCGCATGGGGGGTCTGAACACTGAAGCTTTCTTT
.	.	TRBV4-3	TRBJ2-2	CASSHVGGRSKELFF	TGCGCCAGCAGCCACGTCGGGGGGCGCTCTAAGGAGCTGTTTTTT
.	many	TRBV6-2/TRBV6-3	TRBJ1-2	CASSYSVPANYGYTF	TGTGCCAGCAGTTACTCGGTCCCAGCTAACTATGGCTACACCTTC
TRBD1	.	TRBV7-9	TRBJ1-4	CASSQGQAFGKLFF	TGTGCCAGCAGTCAAGGACAGGCCTTTGGGAAACTGTTTTTT
.	once	TRBV6-2/TRBV6-3	TRBJ2-7	CASSYSAREGEQYF	TGTGCCAGCAGTTACTCTGCCAGGGAAGGTGAGCAGTACTTC
TRBD1	.	TRBV19	TRBJ2-2	CASSKGQGNTGELFF	TGTGCCAGTAGTAAGGGACAGGGGAACACCGGGGAGCTGTTTTTT
TRBD1	.	TRBV11-2	TRBJ1-2	CASSWDRGLGYTF	TGTGCCAGCAGCTGGGACAGGGGGCTCGGCTACACCTTC
TRBD1	.	TRBV29-1	TRBJ1-3	CSVRQGANTIYF	TGCAGCGTTCGACAGGGAGCAAACACCATATATTTT